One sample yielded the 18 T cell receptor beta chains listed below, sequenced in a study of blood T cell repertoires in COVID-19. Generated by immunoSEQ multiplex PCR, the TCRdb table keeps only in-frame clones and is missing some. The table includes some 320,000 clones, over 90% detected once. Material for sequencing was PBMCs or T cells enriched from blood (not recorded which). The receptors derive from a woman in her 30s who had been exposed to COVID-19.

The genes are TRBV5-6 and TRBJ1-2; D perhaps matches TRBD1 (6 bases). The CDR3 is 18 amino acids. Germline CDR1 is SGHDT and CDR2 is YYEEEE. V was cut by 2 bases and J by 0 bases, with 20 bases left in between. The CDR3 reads CASSFSAGAFLANYGYTF. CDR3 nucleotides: TGTGCCAGCAGCTTTTCGGCAGGGGCGTTCTTAGCTAACTATGGCTACACCTTC.

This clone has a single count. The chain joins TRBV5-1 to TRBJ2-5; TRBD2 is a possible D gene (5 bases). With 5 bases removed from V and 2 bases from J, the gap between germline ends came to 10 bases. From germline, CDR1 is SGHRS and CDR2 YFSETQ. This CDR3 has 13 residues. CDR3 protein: CASRAGVQETQYF. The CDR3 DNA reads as TGCGCCAGCAGGGCCGGGGTGCAAGAGACCCAGTACTTC.

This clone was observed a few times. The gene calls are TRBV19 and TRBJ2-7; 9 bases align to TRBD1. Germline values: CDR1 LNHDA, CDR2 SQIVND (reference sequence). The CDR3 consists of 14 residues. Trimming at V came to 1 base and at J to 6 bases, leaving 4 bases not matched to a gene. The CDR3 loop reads CASSIGGQGSEQYF. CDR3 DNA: TGTGCCAGTAGTATAGGGGGACAGGGAAGCGAGCAGTACTTC.

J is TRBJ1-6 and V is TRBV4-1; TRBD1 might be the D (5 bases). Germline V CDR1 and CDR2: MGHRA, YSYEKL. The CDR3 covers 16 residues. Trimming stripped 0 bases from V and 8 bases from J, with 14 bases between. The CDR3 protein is CASSQDAGRLDSPLHF. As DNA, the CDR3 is TGCGCCAGCAGCCAAGATGCGGGGCGCTTGGATTCACCCCTCCACTTT.

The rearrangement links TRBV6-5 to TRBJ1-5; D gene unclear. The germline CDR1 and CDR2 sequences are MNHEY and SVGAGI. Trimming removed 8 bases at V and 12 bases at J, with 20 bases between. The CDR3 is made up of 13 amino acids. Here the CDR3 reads CASSLSEAAVQHF. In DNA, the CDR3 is TGTGCCAGCTCGCTTAGTGAGGCGGCGGTCCAGCATTTT.

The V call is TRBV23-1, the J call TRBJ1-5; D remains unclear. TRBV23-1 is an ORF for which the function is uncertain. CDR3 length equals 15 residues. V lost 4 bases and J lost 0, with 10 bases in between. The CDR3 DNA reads TGCGCCAGCAGTCGGTCACACTATAGCAATCAGCCCCAGCATTTT. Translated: CASSRSHYSNQPQHF.

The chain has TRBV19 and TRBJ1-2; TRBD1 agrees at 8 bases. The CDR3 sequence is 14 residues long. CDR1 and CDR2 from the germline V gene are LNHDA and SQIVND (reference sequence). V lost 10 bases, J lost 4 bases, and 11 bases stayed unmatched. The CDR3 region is CATMTGELFYGYTF. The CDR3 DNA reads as TGTGCCACTATGACAGGGGAGTTATTCTATGGCTACACCTTC.

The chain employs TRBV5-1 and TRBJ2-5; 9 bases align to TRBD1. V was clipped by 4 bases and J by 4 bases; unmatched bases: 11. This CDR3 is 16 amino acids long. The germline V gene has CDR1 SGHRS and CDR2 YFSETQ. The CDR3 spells CASSSATGGVGETQYF. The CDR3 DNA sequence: TGCGCCAGCAGCAGCGCTACAGGGGGCGTCGGAGAGACCCAGTACTTC.

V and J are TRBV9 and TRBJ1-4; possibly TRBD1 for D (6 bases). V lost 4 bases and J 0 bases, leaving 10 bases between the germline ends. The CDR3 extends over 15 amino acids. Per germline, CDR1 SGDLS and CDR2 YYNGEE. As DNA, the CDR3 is TGTGCCAGCAGCCCAGGGGATACAACTAATGAAAAACTGTTTTTT. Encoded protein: CASSPGDTTNEKLFF.

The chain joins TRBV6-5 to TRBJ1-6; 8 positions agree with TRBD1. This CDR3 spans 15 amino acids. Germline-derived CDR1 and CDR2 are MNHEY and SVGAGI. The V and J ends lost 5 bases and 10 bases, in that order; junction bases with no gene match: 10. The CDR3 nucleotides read TGTGCCAGCAGTACCCCTCGGACAGGGTACTCACCCCTCCACTTT. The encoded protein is CASSTPRTGYSPLHF.

This CDR3 is CASSLRVGVGSAGYTF. For the CDR3, the DNA is TGTGCCAGCAGCCTACGGGTGGGTGTCGGATCTGCTGGCTACACCTTC. The rearrangement uses TRBV14 and TRBJ1-2; D remains ambiguous. Deletions cut 4 bases from V and 7 bases from J, with 22 bases between. The CDR3 contains 16 residues. Per the germline V gene, CDR1 is SGHDN and CDR2 is FVKESK.

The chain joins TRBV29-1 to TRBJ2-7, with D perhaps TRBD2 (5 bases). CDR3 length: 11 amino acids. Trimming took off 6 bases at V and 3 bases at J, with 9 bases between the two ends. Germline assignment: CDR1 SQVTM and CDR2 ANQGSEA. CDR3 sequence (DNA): TGCAGCGTCACCGAGGGCTACGAGCAGTACTTC. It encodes CSVTEGYEQYF.

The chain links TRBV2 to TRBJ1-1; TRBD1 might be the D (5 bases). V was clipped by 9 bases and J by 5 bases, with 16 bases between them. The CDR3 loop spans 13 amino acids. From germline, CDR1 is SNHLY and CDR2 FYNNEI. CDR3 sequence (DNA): TGTGCCAGAATTGGGGGGGTAGGGACTGAAGCTTTCTTT. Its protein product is CARIGGVGTEAFF.

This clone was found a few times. CDR3 sequence reads: CASSERGTGSYEQYF. DNA for the CDR3: TGTGCCAGCAGTGAAAGGGGGACGGGCTCCTACGAGCAGTACTTC. The chain joins TRBV25-1 to TRBJ2-7; weak D call: TRBD1 (6 bases). Germline V lookup: CDR1 MGHDK, CDR2 SYGVNS. V lost 2 bases, J lost 0 bases, and 11 bases lay in between. The CDR3 is 15 residues long.

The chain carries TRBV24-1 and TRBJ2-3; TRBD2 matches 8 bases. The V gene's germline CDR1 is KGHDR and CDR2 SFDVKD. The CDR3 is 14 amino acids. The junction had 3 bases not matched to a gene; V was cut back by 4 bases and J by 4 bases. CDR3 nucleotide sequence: TGTGCCACCAGTGACGAGACTAGCGCAGATACGCAGTATTTT. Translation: CATSDETSADTQYF.

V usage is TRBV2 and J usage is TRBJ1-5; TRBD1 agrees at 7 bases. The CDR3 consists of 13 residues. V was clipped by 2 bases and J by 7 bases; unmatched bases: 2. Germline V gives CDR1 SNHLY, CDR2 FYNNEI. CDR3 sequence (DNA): TGTGCCAGCAGTGAAACAGGGGCCCAGCCCCAGCATTTT. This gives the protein CASSETGAQPQHF.

The CDR3: CASSVRQGRETQYF. The DNA for the CDR3 is TGTGCCAGCAGCGTTCGACAGGGACGAGAGACCCAGTACTTC. The V and J genes are TRBV7-2 and TRBJ2-5, with 7 nucleotides matching TRBD1. The germline V gene encodes CDR1 SGHTA and CDR2 FQGNSA. The V segment lost 5 bases and the J segment 4 bases; nucleotides outside the gene matches: 7. CDR3 length: 14 amino acids.

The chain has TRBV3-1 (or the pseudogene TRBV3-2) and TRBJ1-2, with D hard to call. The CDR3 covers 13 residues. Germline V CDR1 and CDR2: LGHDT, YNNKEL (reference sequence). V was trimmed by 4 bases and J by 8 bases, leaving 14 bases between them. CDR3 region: CASSLSTPRGYTF. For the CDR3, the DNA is TGTGCCAGCAGCCTGAGCACCCCGCGGGGCTACACCTTC.